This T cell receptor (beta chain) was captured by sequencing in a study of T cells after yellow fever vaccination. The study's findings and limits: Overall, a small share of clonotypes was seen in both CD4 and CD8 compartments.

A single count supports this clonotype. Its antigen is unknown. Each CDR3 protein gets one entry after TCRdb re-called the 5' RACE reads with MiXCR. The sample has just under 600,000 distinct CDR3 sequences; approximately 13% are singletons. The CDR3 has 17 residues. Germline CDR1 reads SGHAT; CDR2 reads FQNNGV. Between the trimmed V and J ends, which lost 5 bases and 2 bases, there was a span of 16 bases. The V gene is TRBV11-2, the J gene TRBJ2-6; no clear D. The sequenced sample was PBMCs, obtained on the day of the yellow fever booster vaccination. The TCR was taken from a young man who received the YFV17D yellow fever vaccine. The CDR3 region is CASSALGGVTGANVLTF. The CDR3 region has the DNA TGTGCCAGCAGCGCGTTAGGTGGGGTCACTGGGGCCAACGTCCTGACTTTC. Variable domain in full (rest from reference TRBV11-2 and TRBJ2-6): EAGVAQSPRYKIIEKRQSVAFWCNPISGHATLYWYQQILGQGPKLLIQFQNNGVVDDSQLPKDRFSAERLKGVDSTLKIQPAKLEDSAVYLCASSALGGVTGANVLTFGAGSRLTVL.